This TCR beta chain emerged from a study of T-cell memory formation after mild COVID-19. Study context: TCR clusters were mostly donor specific. General study points: Shrinking CD4+ clones resided mostly in CM and EM, and CD8+ ones in EMRA. CD4/CD8 balance characterized clones contracting day 15 to 85, and CD4+ skew characterized later expanders.

As for this clonotype: Its target is unknown.

Researchers used 5'RACE with constant-segment primers to make TCR alpha and TCR beta cDNA libraries that carry sample barcodes and UMIs. TCRdb re-called the 5' RACE reads with MiXCR, one entry per CDR3 protein. Of some 320,000 distinct CDR3 sequences listed, approximately 15% are singletons. The sample comprised PBMCs or a T cell subset sorted from them (not recorded which). This sequence was found in a man aged 18 to 29 who had mild COVID-19 (a few samples of this study predate the infection). Cell type and time point are not known.

CDR3 loop: CASSKTGTYEQYV. As DNA, the CDR3 is TGTGCCAGCAGCAAAACAGGGACCTACGAGCAGTACGTC. The chain links TRBV12-3 or TRBV12-4 to TRBJ2-7; D is perhaps TRBD1 (6 bases). The CDR3 totals 13 residues. V shed 6 bases and J shed 2 bases, with 11 bases lying between them.